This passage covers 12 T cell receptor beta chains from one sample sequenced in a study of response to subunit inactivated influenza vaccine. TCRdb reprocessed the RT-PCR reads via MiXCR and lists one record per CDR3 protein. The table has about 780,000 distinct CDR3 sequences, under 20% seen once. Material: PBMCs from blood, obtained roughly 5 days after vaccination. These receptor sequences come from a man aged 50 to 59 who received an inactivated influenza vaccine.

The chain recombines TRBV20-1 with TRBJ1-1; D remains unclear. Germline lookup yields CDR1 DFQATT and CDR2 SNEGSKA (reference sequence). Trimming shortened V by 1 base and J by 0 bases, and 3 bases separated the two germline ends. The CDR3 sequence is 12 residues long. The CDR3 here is CSARGVNTEAFF. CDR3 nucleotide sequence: TGCAGTGCTAGAGGAGTGAACACTGAAGCTTTCTTT.

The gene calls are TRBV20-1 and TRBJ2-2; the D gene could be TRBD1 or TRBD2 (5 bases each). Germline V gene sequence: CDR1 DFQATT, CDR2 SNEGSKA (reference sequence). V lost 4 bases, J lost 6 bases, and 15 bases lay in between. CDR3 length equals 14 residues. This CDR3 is CSAIPGVGAGELFF. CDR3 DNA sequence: TGCAGTGCTATCCCAGGTGTGGGGGCCGGGGAGCTGTTTTTT.

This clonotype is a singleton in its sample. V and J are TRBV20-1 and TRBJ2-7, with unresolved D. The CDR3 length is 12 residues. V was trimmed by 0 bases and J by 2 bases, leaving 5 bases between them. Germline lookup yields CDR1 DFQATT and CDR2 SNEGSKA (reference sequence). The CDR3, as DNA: TGCAGTGCTAGAGACACCGCCTACGAGCAGTACTTC. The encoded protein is CSARDTAYEQYF.

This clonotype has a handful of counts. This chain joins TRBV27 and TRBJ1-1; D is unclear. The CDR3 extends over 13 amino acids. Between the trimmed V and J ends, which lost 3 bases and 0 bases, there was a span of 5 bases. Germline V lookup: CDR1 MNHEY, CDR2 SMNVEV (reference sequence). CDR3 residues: CASSFHVNTEAFF. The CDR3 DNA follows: TGTGCCAGCAGTTTCCATGTGAACACTGAAGCTTTCTTT.

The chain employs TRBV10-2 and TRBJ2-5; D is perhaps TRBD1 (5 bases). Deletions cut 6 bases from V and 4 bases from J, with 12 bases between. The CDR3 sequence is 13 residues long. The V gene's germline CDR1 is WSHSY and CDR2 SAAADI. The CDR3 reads CASRATALETQYF. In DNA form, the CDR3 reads TGCGCCAGCAGGGCGACAGCTTTAGAGACCCAGTACTTC.

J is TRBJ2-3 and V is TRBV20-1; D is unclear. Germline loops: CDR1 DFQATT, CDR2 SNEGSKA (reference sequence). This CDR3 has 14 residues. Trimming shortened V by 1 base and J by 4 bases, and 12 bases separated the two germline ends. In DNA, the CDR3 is TGCAGTGCTAGAGGACTTATTCCCCCAGATACGCAGTATTTT. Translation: CSARGLIPPDTQYF.

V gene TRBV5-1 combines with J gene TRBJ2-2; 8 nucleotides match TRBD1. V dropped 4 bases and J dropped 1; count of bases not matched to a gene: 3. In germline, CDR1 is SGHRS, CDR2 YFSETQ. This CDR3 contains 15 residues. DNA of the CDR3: TGCGCCAGCAGCAAAGGGACAGGGAACACCGGGGAGCTGTTTTTT. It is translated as CASSKGTGNTGELFF.

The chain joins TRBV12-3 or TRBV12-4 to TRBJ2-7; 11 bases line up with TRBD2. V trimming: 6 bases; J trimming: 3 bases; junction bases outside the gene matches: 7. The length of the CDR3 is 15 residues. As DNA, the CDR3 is TGTGCCAGCAGCTCCTCTAGCGGGGGGTTCTACGAGCAGTACTTC. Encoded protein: CASSSSSGGFYEQYF.

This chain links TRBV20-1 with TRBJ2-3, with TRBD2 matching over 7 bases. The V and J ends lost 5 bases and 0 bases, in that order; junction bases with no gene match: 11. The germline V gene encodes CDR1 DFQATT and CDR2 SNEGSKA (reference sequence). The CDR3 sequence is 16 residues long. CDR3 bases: TGCAGTGCTGGAGGACTAGGGACTACTAGCACAGATACGCAGTATTTT. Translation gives CSAGGLGTTSTDTQYF.

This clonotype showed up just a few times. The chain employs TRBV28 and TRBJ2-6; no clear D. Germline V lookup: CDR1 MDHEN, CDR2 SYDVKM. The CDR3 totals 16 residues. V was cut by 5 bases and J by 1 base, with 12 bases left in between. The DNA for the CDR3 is TGTGCCAGCAGTGCCCTGACGGCTTCTGGGGCCAACGTCCTGACTTTC. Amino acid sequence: CASSALTASGANVLTF. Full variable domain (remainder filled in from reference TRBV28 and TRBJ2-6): DVKVTQSSRYLVKRTGEKVFLECVQDMDHENMFWYRQDPGLGLRLIYFSYDVKMKEKGDIPEGYSVSREKKERFSLILESASTNQTSMYLCASSALTASGANVLTFGAGSRLTVL.

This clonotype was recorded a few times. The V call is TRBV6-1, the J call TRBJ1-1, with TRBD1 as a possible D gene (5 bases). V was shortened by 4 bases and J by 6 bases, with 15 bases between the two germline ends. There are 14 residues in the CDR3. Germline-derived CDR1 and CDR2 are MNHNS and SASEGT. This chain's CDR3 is CASSATGKSPEAFF. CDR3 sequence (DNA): TGTGCCAGCAGTGCCACAGGCAAGTCCCCTGAAGCTTTCTTT.

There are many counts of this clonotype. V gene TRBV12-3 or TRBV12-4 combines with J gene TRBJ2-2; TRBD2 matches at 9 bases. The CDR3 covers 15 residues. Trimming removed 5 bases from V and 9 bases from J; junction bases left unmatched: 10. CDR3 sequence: CASSVPGLASRELFF. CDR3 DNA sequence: TGTGCCAGCAGTGTCCCGGGACTAGCATCAAGGGAGCTGTTTTTT.